This is a list of T cell receptor beta chains from one sample in a study of early stage breast cancer tumors. Clones were sequenced by immunoSEQ multiplex PCR, and TCRdb holds only the in-frame ones, with some missing. The data contain tens of thousands of clones, approximately 70% of them seen just once; the ten biggest clones take up about 4.3%. The sequenced sample consisted of blood. The receptors stem from a person aged 35-55 years with breast cancer. The CDR3 runs from the conserved cysteine through the conserved F or W. D genes are given only for firm matches. Clone size appears in some rows only: once, few, many, or a class for an expanded clone.

V gene: TRBV4-3
J gene: TRBJ1-3
D gene: NA
clone size: NA
CDR3 protein: CASSPGDRSSGNTIYF
CDR3 DNA: TGCGCCAGCAGCCCCGGGGACCGGAGCTCTGGAAACACCATATATTTT

V gene: TRBV7-8
J gene: TRBJ2-7
D gene: TRBD1
clone size: once
CDR3 protein: CASRPRTGNYEQYF
CDR3 DNA: TGTGCCAGCAGACCTCGGACAGGGAACTACGAGCAGTACTTC

V gene: TRBV6-1
J gene: TRBJ2-7
D gene: TRBD2
clone size: NA
CDR3 protein: CASSELSGRAAYEQYF
CDR3 DNA: TGTGCCAGCAGTGAACTAAGTGGGAGGGCAGCCTACGAGCAGTACTTC

V gene: TRBV6-5
J gene: TRBJ2-7
D gene: NA
clone size: once
CDR3 protein: CASSSPYEQYF
CDR3 DNA: TGTGCCAGCAGTTCCCCTTACGAGCAGTACTTC

V gene: TRBV5-6
J gene: TRBJ2-1
D gene: TRBD2
clone size: NA
CDR3 protein: CASSPLAGASNEQFF
CDR3 DNA: TGTGCCAGCAGCCCCCTAGCGGGAGCATCGAATGAGCAGTTCTTC

V gene: TRBV28
J gene: TRBJ2-5
D gene: TRBD2
clone size: NA
CDR3 protein: CASSLFSSGVAGVRETQYF
CDR3 DNA: TGTGCCAGCAGTTTATTCTCAAGTGGGGTAGCGGGAGTTAGGGAGACCCAGTACTTC

V gene: TRBV5-1
J gene: TRBJ2-7
D gene: NA
clone size: NA
CDR3 protein: CASSLASQQYF
CDR3 DNA: TGCGCCAGCAGCTTGGCCTCGCAGCAGTACTTC

V gene: TRBV6-5
J gene: TRBJ2-7
D gene: NA
clone size: NA
CDR3 protein: CASSDPTGSYEQYF
CDR3 DNA: TGTGCCAGCTCTGACCCAACAGGTTCCTACGAGCAGTACTTC

V gene: TRBV18
J gene: TRBJ2-1
D gene: NA
clone size: NA
CDR3 protein: CASSPRTVSGEQFF
CDR3 DNA: TGTGCCAGCTCACCACGGACAGTTTCGGGTGAGCAGTTCTTC

V gene: TRBV18
J gene: TRBJ2-3
D gene: NA
clone size: NA
CDR3 protein: CASSPPQHTDTQYF
CDR3 DNA: TGTGCCAGCTCACCACCACAGCACACAGATACGCAGTATTTT

V gene: TRBV5-6
J gene: TRBJ1-1
D gene: NA
clone size: NA
CDR3 protein: CASSLGGLNTEAFF
CDR3 DNA: TGTGCCAGCAGCTTGGGGGGGCTGAACACTGAAGCTTTCTTT

V gene: TRBV7-2
J gene: TRBJ1-1
D gene: NA
clone size: NA
CDR3 protein: CASSLEPRNTEAFF
CDR3 DNA: TGTGCCAGCAGCTTAGAGCCCAGAAACACTGAAGCTTTCTTT

V gene: TRBV7-9
J gene: TRBJ2-3
D gene: NA
clone size: NA
CDR3 protein: CASSLAKITSTDTQYF
CDR3 DNA: TGTGCCAGCAGCTTAGCCAAAATTACTAGCACAGATACGCAGTATTTT

V gene: TRBV7-7
J gene: TRBJ2-1
D gene: TRBD2
clone size: NA
CDR3 protein: CASSPGLAQVLDEQFF
CDR3 DNA: TGTGCCAGCAGCCCCGGACTAGCTCAAGTCCTCGATGAGCAGTTCTTC

V gene: TRBV30
J gene: TRBJ2-5
D gene: NA
clone size: NA
CDR3 protein: CAWTLGPQRRTQYF
CDR3 DNA: TGTGCCTGGACCCTGGGACCTCAACGGCGGACCCAGTACTTC

V gene: TRBV19
J gene: TRBJ2-7
D gene: TRBD1
clone size: NA
CDR3 protein: CASSKQGFAEQYF
CDR3 DNA: TGTGCCAGTAGTAAACAGGGGTTCGCCGAGCAGTACTTC

V gene: TRBV15
J gene: TRBJ1-3
D gene: NA
clone size: NA
CDR3 protein: CATSRDRDISGNTIYF
CDR3 DNA: TGTGCCACCAGCAGAGATCGGGACATTTCTGGAAACACCATATATTTT

V gene: TRBV5-8
J gene: TRBJ2-2
D gene: NA
clone size: NA
CDR3 protein: CASRTGPGELFF
CDR3 DNA: TGTGCCAGTCGCACAGGGCCCGGGGAGCTGTTTTTT

V gene: TRBV6-5
J gene: TRBJ1-2
D gene: NA
clone size: few
CDR3 protein: CASSPRPEIPGYTF
CDR3 DNA: TGTGCCAGCAGTCCAAGACCCGAAATTCCCGGCTACACCTTC

V gene: TRBV7-2
J gene: TRBJ2-3
D gene: TRBD2
clone size: NA
CDR3 protein: CASSSKGLAGGSSYTQYF
CDR3 DNA: TGTGCCAGCAGCTCAAAAGGACTAGCGGGAGGGTCTAGTTATACGCAGTATTTT

V gene: TRBV20-1
J gene: TRBJ2-7
D gene: NA
clone size: NA
CDR3 protein: CSARVFYEQYF
CDR3 DNA: TGCAGTGCTAGAGTTTTTTACGAGCAGTACTTC

V gene: TRBV11-3
J gene: TRBJ2-7
D gene: NA
clone size: NA
CDR3 protein: CASSFRQGKHEQYF
CDR3 DNA: TGTGCCAGCAGCTTTCGGCAGGGGAAGCACGAGCAGTACTTC

V gene: TRBV18
J gene: TRBJ1-4
D gene: NA
clone size: NA
CDR3 protein: CASSPGISLGLEKLFF
CDR3 DNA: TGTGCCAGCTCACCGGGAATTTCGCTTGGTCTTGAAAAACTGTTTTTT

V gene: TRBV10-2
J gene: TRBJ2-7
D gene: NA
clone size: NA
CDR3 protein: CASSDPVSYEQYF
CDR3 DNA: TGCGCCAGCAGTGACCCGGTCTCCTACGAGCAGTACTTC

V gene: TRBV6-5
J gene: TRBJ1-2
D gene: TRBD1
clone size: NA
CDR3 protein: CASSSPGQGNGYTF
CDR3 DNA: TGTGCCAGCAGTTCACCGGGACAGGGTAATGGCTACACCTTC